One and the same sample provided the 9 T cell receptor beta chains below, sequenced in a study of blood T cells in healthy people across ages. Through a sample-barcoded 5' primer and a J-beta primer mix, a second PCR was run for roughly 7 to 12 cycles. Using its own MiXCR run on the 5' RACE reads, TCRdb lists one record per CDR3 protein. The sample lists some 1,800,000 distinct CDR3 sequences; roughly two fifths were seen once. Sequencing input: blood. Every receptor here comes from a human donor in good health.

The chain carries TRBV4-2 and TRBJ2-4, with TRBD2 matching over 7 bases. CDR3 length: 16 residues. Looked up from germline, CDR1 is LGHNA and CDR2 is YNFKEQ. V was clipped by 1 base and J by 1 base; unmatched bases: 4. In nucleotides, the CDR3 is TGTGCCAGCAGCCAAGTTTTGGGGGGGGCCAAAAACATTCAGTACTTC. Translating gives CASSQVLGGAKNIQYF.

The chain combines TRBV7-2 with TRBJ2-1; TRBD1 aligns across 7 bases. CDR1 and CDR2 (germline): SGHTA, FQGNSA. V was clipped by 5 bases and J by 1 base; unmatched bases: 8. The CDR3 length is 16 residues. CDR3 nucleotides: TGTGCCAGCAGCCCACGACAGGGATTATCCTACAATGAGCAGTTCTTC. Residues: CASSPRQGLSYNEQFF.

The gene calls are TRBV29-1 and TRBJ2-2; TRBD1 aligns across 7 bases. With 0 bases clipped from V and 7 bases from J, the junction kept 2 bases outside the gene matches. The length of the CDR3 is 13 residues. In germline, CDR1 is SQVTM, CDR2 ANQGSEA. The CDR3 spells CSVEETGYGELFF. CDR3 sequence (DNA): TGCAGCGTTGAAGAGACAGGGTACGGGGAGCTGTTTTTT.

This clonotype was seen a handful of times. J is TRBJ2-7 and V is TRBV20-1; the D is unclear. The germline V gene has CDR1 DFQATT and CDR2 SNEGSKA (reference sequence). Trimming left V 4 bases short and J 1 base short, with 17 bases between. The CDR3 extends over 15 amino acids. CDR3 DNA sequence: TGCAGTGCTAAAGATTGGGTTTGGGGATCCTACGAGCAGTACTTC. Amino acids: CSAKDWVWGSYEQYF.

This clonotype was counted between two and nine times. The rearrangement links TRBV7-9 to TRBJ2-5, with D possibly being TRBD1 or TRBD2 (5 bases each). The J call is in doubt because the DNA end fits TRBJ2-7 better. The CDR3 consists of 17 residues. Germline V gene data show CDR1 as SEHNR and CDR2 as FQNEAQ (reference sequence). CDR3 protein: CASSLGSGRSGEDEQYF. CDR3 sequence (DNA): TGTGCCAGCAGCTTAGGGTCAGGGAGATCGGGCGAGGACGAGCAGTACTTC.

The V and J genes are TRBV4-3 and TRBJ1-2; tentatively, D is TRBD1 (5 bases). This CDR3 has 19 amino acids. Trimming took off 4 bases at V and 1 base at J, with 25 bases between the two ends. Germline CDR1 LGHNA, CDR2 YSLEER. CDR3 nucleotide sequence: TGCGCCAGCAGCCCGAGGGACGCCGGCGAGATCGACCTTAACTATGGCTACACCTTC. Protein: CASSPRDAGEIDLNYGYTF.

V gene TRBV4-2 combines with J gene TRBJ1-1; 11 bases line up with TRBD1. V was pared by 0 bases and J by 7 bases, with 13 bases of the junction left unmatched. The germline CDR1 and CDR2 sequences are LGHNA and YNFKEQ. The CDR3 runs 18 residues. The CDR3 nucleotides read TGTGCCAGCAGCCAAGATGACAGAGCGGACAGGGGGCATATTGAAGCTTTCTTT. Translated: CASSQDDRADRGHIEAFF.

The V call is TRBV7-9, the J call TRBJ2-7; TRBD1 might be the D (6 bases). The CDR3 loop spans 14 amino acids. Trimming cost V 5 bases and J 2 bases, with 13 bases left between them. Per the germline V gene, CDR1 is SEHNR and CDR2 is FQNEAQ (reference sequence). The CDR3 loop is CASSREDRTYEQYF. The CDR3 DNA is TGTGCCAGCAGCCGAGAGGACAGAACCTACGAGCAGTACTTC.

This clonotype was recorded once. The genes are TRBV11-3 and TRBJ2-1; 7 bases fit TRBD2. CDR1 is SGHNT, CDR2 YENEEA, per germline. This CDR3 region has 16 residues. Unmatched junction bases numbered 10, after V lost 5 bases and J lost 3 bases. This chain's CDR3 is CASSDRRTGGYNEQFF. The CDR3 nucleotides are TGTGCCAGCAGCGACCGTCGGACGGGGGGCTACAATGAGCAGTTCTTC.